This T cell receptor beta chain was observed in a study of T cell repertoires in cytomegalovirus infection. Whole-study results and caveats: CMV carriers with the relevant HLA were identified by cumulative public TCR beta family frequency.

As concerns this clonotype: Antigen specificity is unknown.

TCRdb called the reads again in MiXCR, with one record for every CDR3 protein. The top ten clones hold more than 10% of a sample with 340,000 or so distinct CDR3 sequences, 20% to 30% of them seen once. The clonotype originates from a human donor in good health (CMV status not recorded). Some clones in this sample may be carry-over from other donors' samples. Sample: cultured PBMCs, taken from culture after CMV antigen stimulation.

CDR3 DNA sequence: TGTGCCAGCAGCTGGACAGGGGCTACCAATCAGCCCCAGCATTTT. It yields the protein CASSWTGATNQPQHF. The chain links TRBV5-5 to TRBJ1-5, with 9 nucleotides matching TRBD1. V lost 3 bases, J lost 3 bases, and 4 bases stayed unmatched. The CDR3 runs 15 residues. CDR1 is SGHKS and CDR2 is YYEKEE in the germline V gene (reference sequence).